Following are 23 T cell receptor beta chains from one sample sequenced in a study of blood T cell repertoires in COVID-19. The protocol was immunoSEQ multiplex PCR, while the TCRdb copy is restricted to in-frame clones and leaves out a portion. Found here are about 60,000 clones, around 80% of them singletons; the top ten hold more than 8.5%. Source material: peripheral blood. The receptors were sampled from a man aged 25-40 years with COVID-19, enrolled during active disease.

This chain connects TRBV28 to TRBJ1-2; D ambiguous. Germline V lookup: CDR1 MDHEN, CDR2 SYDVKM. The CDR3 is 14 amino acids. Trimming took off 4 bases at V and 4 bases at J, with 13 bases between the two ends. CDR3 protein: CASSSPTQFYGYTF. The CDR3 bases are TGTGCCAGCAGTTCCCCGACTCAGTTCTATGGCTACACCTTC.

The chain carries TRBV6-5 and TRBJ2-5, with D tentatively TRBD2 (5 bases). Germline V gene data show CDR1 as MNHEY and CDR2 as SVGAGI. The CDR3 totals 13 residues. V lost 2 bases, J lost 7 bases, and 11 bases lay in between. The CDR3 spells CASSYAGEGTQYF. The CDR3 bases are TGTGCCAGCAGTTACGCCGGGGAAGGGACCCAGTACTTC.

The chain links TRBV6-6 to TRBJ2-1; TRBD2 might be the D (6 bases). The germline V and J ends were trimmed by 6 bases and 5 bases, with 11 bases remaining between them. The CDR3 runs to 13 residues. Germline values: CDR1 MNHNY, CDR2 SVGAGI (reference sequence). In DNA, the CDR3 is TGTGCCAGCAGGGGTAGCGGCAACAATGAGCAGTTCTTC. The encoded protein is CASRGSGNNEQFF.

This chain connects TRBV7-9 to TRBJ2-3; 8 bases map to TRBD2. V lost 3 bases to trimming and J lost 8 bases; unmatched junction nucleotides: 10. CDR3 size: 15 residues. The V gene's germline CDR1 is SEHNR and CDR2 FQNEAQ (reference sequence). The DNA for the CDR3 is TGTGCCAGCAGCTTGGGACTAGGGGGAGGAGGTACGCAGTATTTT. It specifies CASSLGLGGGGTQYF.

This clone came up a few times. This sequence joins TRBV1 and TRBJ2-3; the table gives TRBD2 as D, unverified against the DNA. TRBV1 is flagged as a pseudogene. There are 18 residues in the CDR3. This CDR3 reads CTSSPTSGRHTHTDTQYF. Written as DNA, the CDR3 is TGCACCAGCAGCCCGACTAGCGGGAGACACACACACACAGATACGCAGTATTTT.

This clone is large by share. Additional DNA sequences in this sample encode the identical CDR3. This rearrangement joins TRBV6-1 to TRBJ2-7; 7 bases map to TRBD1. With 2 bases clipped from V and 4 bases from J, the junction kept 8 bases outside the gene matches. Germline loops: CDR1 MNHNS, CDR2 SASEGT. The CDR3 contains 15 residues. CDR3 DNA sequence: TGTGCCAGCAGTGAAAGTAGGGACAGAGAGTACGAGCAGTACTTC. The encoded protein is CASSESRDREYEQYF.

The chain recombines TRBV7-3 with TRBJ1-6, with unresolved D. V was clipped by 1 base and J by 7 bases, with 8 bases between them. Germline values: CDR1 SGHTA, CDR2 FQGTGA. The CDR3 is 14 amino acids. The CDR3 nucleotides read TGTGCCAGCAGCTTAAGTGCGGAGAATTCACCCCTCCACTTT. It translates to CASSLSAENSPLHF.

The J gene is TRBJ1-3, the V gene TRBV28; D uncertain. Germline assignment: CDR1 MDHEN and CDR2 SYDVKM. This CDR3 spans 14 amino acids. Trimming took off 8 bases at V and 4 bases at J, with 15 bases between the two ends. CDR3 loop: CASHSARLGNTIYF. The CDR3 DNA follows: TGTGCCAGCCACTCCGCCAGGCTAGGAAACACCATATATTTT.

The chain uses TRBV13 and TRBJ2-2; 12 bases line up with TRBD1. From germline, CDR1 is PRHDT and CDR2 FYEKMQ (reference sequence). The CDR3 extends over 16 amino acids. V gave up 5 bases and J gave up 6 bases; unmatched junction bases: 7. CDR3 DNA sequence: TGTGCCAGCAGCCCCCCGGGACAGGGGGCTTCCGGGGAGCTGTTTTTT. Its translation is CASSPPGQGASGELFF.

The chain combines TRBV5-4 with TRBJ1-1, with a possible D match to TRBD1 (5 bases). V was pared by 3 bases and J by 4 bases, with 16 bases between. Germline values: CDR1 SGHNT, CDR2 YYREEE (reference sequence). The CDR3 is made up of 15 amino acids. The CDR3: CASSSGVTRGTEAFF. The CDR3 nucleotides are TGTGCCAGCAGCTCGGGGGTAACGCGAGGCACTGAAGCTTTCTTT.

The V and J genes are TRBV29-1 and TRBJ2-3; the match to TRBD2 covers 13 bases. The V gene's germline CDR1 is SQVTM and CDR2 ANQGSEA. The J segment lost 2 bases and the V segment lost 8 bases, leaving 7 bases of the junction unmatched. The CDR3 length is 15 residues. CDR3 coding DNA: TGCAGCCTCACTAGCGGGAGGGCCCTCACAGATACGCAGTATTTT. This sequence encodes CSLTSGRALTDTQYF.

The chain is built from TRBV28 and TRBJ1-2; D is unresolved. V was pared by 6 bases and J by 4 bases, with 18 bases between. The CDR3 is 15 amino acids. Per germline, CDR1 MDHEN and CDR2 SYDVKM. CDR3 nucleotides: TGTGCCAGCAGCTCCCCCCGGGAAGGAGGCTATGGCTACACCTTC. Translation gives CASSSPREGGYGYTF.

The chain recombines TRBV24-1 with TRBJ2-2; 7 bases map to TRBD2. CDR1 KGHDR and CDR2 SFDVKD come from the germline V gene. There are 17 residues in the CDR3. V lost 0 bases, J lost 3 bases, and 6 bases stayed unmatched. CDR3: CATSDLVGAGDTGELFF. The CDR3 nucleotides are TGTGCCACCAGTGATTTGGTTGGGGCGGGGGACACCGGGGAGCTGTTTTTT.

V is TRBV11-2 and J is TRBJ2-7; 7 bases agree with TRBD1. The germline gives CDR1 SGHAT, CDR2 FQNNGV. V lost 6 bases to trimming and J lost 0 bases; unmatched junction nucleotides: 8. The CDR3 loop spans 15 amino acids. The CDR3 sequence: CASRVDRVGSYEQYF. CDR3 DNA sequence: TGTGCCAGCAGAGTAGACAGGGTGGGCTCCTACGAGCAGTACTTC.

Here the CDR3 reads CASSPTWDRGRVLTEAFF. The CDR3 DNA follows: TGTGCCAGCAGTCCCACCTGGGACAGGGGGCGAGTTCTAACTGAAGCTTTCTTT. The chain links TRBV6-6 to TRBJ1-1; 12 bases are shared with TRBD1. V was clipped by 5 bases and J by 5 bases; unmatched bases: 15. This CDR3 contains 18 residues. Germline V CDR1 and CDR2: MNHNY, SVGAGI (reference sequence).

This chain connects TRBV29-1 to TRBJ2-3; 8 bases match TRBD2. Germline trimming cut 4 bases from V and 4 bases from J; bases unmatched to any gene: 10. In germline, CDR1 is SQVTM, CDR2 ANQGSEA. The CDR3 is 15 amino acids. CDR3 bases: TGCAGCGTTGTACGGCGGGAGGAGGGTCCAGATACGCAGTATTTT. This codes for CSVVRREEGPDTQYF.

The genes are TRBV29-1 and TRBJ1-1; TRBD1 is a possible D gene (5 bases). The V end was cut by 4 bases, the J end by 4 bases, with 13 bases between. Germline V lookup: CDR1 SQVTM, CDR2 ANQGSEA. The CDR3 length is 13 residues. CDR3 loop: CSVVGEVGTEAFF. DNA for the CDR3: TGCAGCGTTGTGGGGGAGGTGGGCACTGAAGCTTTCTTT.

This sequence joins TRBV7-9 and TRBJ1-2; the D is unclear. The length of the CDR3 is 15 residues. In germline, CDR1 is SEHNR, CDR2 FQNEAQ (reference sequence). Trimming left V 7 bases short and J 1 base short, with 16 bases between. CDR3 sequence: CASTFLARRNYGYTF. Here the CDR3 DNA reads TGTGCCAGCACCTTTCTGGCCAGGCGTAACTATGGCTACACCTTC.

This clone has a single count. V usage is TRBV27 and J usage is TRBJ1-1; no definite D call. V was shortened by 7 bases and J by 2 bases, with 8 bases between the two germline ends. Germline CDR1 MNHEY, CDR2 SMNVEV (reference sequence). CDR3 length: 12 amino acids. The CDR3 DNA sequence: TGTGCCAGCAAAGAGGTAAACACTGAAGCTTTCTTT. Protein product: CASKEVNTEAFF.

The chain has TRBV19 and TRBJ2-2; 14 bases fit TRBD2. Per the germline V gene, CDR1 is LNHDA and CDR2 is SQIVND (reference sequence). CDR3 size: 18 residues. Germline trimming cut 6 bases from V and 4 bases from J; bases unmatched to any gene: 10. The CDR3 spells CASSLPGLAGDGTGELFF. The CDR3, as DNA: TGTGCCAGTAGCCTTCCGGGACTAGCGGGAGACGGCACCGGGGAGCTGTTTTTT.

This clone was recorded a few times. CDR3 in DNA: TGTGCCAGTAGTATCATCCCCAGTGAGCAGTACTTC. Translation gives CASSIIPSEQYF. The rearrangement joins TRBV19 to TRBJ2-7; no clear D. Germline CDR1 reads LNHDA; CDR2 reads SQIVND (reference sequence). Trimming pared 3 bases from V and 7 bases from J, leaving 10 bases between. The CDR3 consists of 12 residues.

The J gene is TRBJ2-5, the V gene TRBV18, with D perhaps TRBD2 (5 bases). Germline CDR1 and CDR2: KGHSH and LQKENI. CDR3 length equals 12 residues. The V and J ends lost 2 bases and 6 bases respectively, with 7 bases between them. Here the CDR3 DNA reads TGTGCCAGCTCACCAGGGGAGAAGACCCAGTACTTC. Translating it yields CASSPGEKTQYF.

V is TRBV28 and J is TRBJ2-3; TRBD1 is a possible D gene (6 bases). Germline loops: CDR1 MDHEN, CDR2 SYDVKM. The CDR3 has 13 amino acids. With 7 bases removed from V and 3 bases from J, the gap between germline ends came to 11 bases. CDR3 protein: CASMGALTDTQYF. CDR3 DNA: TGTGCCAGCATGGGGGCGCTAACAGATACGCAGTATTTT.